This T cell receptor beta chain is drawn from a study of blood T cells in healthy people across ages. Then a second PCR, running roughly 7 to 11 cycles, was carried out with a sample-barcoded 5' primer and a J-beta primer mix. TCRdb processed the 5' RACE reads anew with MiXCR; each CDR3 protein has one entry. The data contain 550,000 to 750,000 distinct CDR3 sequences, 20% to 25% of them singletons. CDR1 and CDR2 (germline): MDHEN, SYDVKM. V gave up 8 bases and J gave up 2 bases, with 9 bases separating them. The CDR3 is 12 residues long. Sequenced: blood. The chain recombines TRBV28 with TRBJ1-2; unclear D gene. The clonotype comes from a man between 65 and 79 years old in good health. CDR3 residues: CASGAQNYGYTF. CDR3 nucleotide sequence: TGTGCCAGCGGTGCCCAAAACTATGGCTACACCTTC.